Presented here are 3 T cell receptor beta chains from one specimen sequenced in a study of blood T cell repertoires in COVID-19. TCRdb's copy holds only in-frame clones and misses some; the assay was immunoSEQ multiplex PCR. Of 200,000 or so clones listed, about 80% are singletons. Sequenced material: peripheral blood. The receptors were gathered from a woman in her sixties or seventies with acute or convalescent COVID-19.

The V and J genes are TRBV12-3 or TRBV12-4 and TRBJ1-1; 9 bases are shared with TRBD1. The CDR3 is made up of 13 amino acids. The CDR3 bases are TGTGCAACAGGGGGCAGTACGAACACTGAAGCTTTCTTT. The encoded protein is CATGGSTNTEAFF.

The chain has TRBV28 and TRBJ2-4, with 7 bases lining up with TRBD2. The germline gives CDR1 MDHEN, CDR2 SYDVKM. The CDR3 contains 15 residues. Unmatched junction bases numbered 4, after V lost 2 bases and J lost 3 bases. CDR3 region: CASSLGGVVKNIQYF. The CDR3 nucleotides are TGTGCCAGCAGTTTAGGGGGGGTAGTCAAAAACATTCAGTACTTC.

This clone occurred a few times. This chain connects TRBV6-2 or TRBV6-3 to TRBJ1-6, with TRBD1 identical over 7 bases. The CDR3 contains 15 residues. V lost 4 bases and J lost 13; bases outside the gene matches: 13. CDR1 is MNHEY, CDR2 SVGEGT, per germline. The DNA for the CDR3 is TGTGCCAGCAGTTCGACGGGACAGATAGACAGGCCCCTCCACTTT. Translation: CASSSTGQIDRPLHF.